Sequencing of this T cell receptor (beta chain) was carried out in a study of CD8+CD57+ T cells in acquired aplastic anemia. The sequenced patients had an expansion of CD8+CD57+ cells seen by flow cytometry. This clonotype was counted many times. Profiles of TCR beta VDJ and CDR3 were generated from a genomic DNA template. TCRdb called the reads again in MiXCR, with one record for every CDR3 protein. The data show 150,000 to 200,000 distinct CDR3 sequences, around 48% seen once. The CDR3 is made up of 13 amino acids. V was clipped by 5 bases and J by 6 bases, with 16 bases between them. The V gene's germline CDR1 is GTSNPN and CDR2 SVGIG (reference sequence).

This TCR was recovered from a human donor with aplastic anemia. The genes are TRBV30 and TRBJ1-2; possible D gene TRBD1, 6 bases. Sequencing used sorted CD4+, CD8+, or CD8+CD57+ T cells (not recorded which) from PBMCs. The CDR3 nucleotides are TGTGCCTGGGTGGACAGTTCGCACAATGGCTACACCTTC. Translated: CAWVDSSHNGYTF.